This TCR beta chain was recorded in a study of blood T cell repertoires in COVID-19. Study-level background: There were acute and convalescent COVID-19 samples, and they came from the United States, Italy and Spain. PBMCs, B-cell-depleted T cells, or T cells provided the cDNA or gDNA that made up the material.

As handled by the study authors: Reference gene primers were amplified, and this amplification served to estimate nucleated cell counts. Assay: immunoSEQ multiplex PCR; the TCRdb copy retains only in-frame clones and omits some. The V and J calls and clone size are taken from that table; D and trimming were inferred from the DNA. The table has around 80,000 clones, more than 80% seen once. With V trimmed by 6 bases and J by 2 bases, 6 bases remained unmatched. Per germline, CDR1 MNHEY and CDR2 SMNVEV (reference sequence). This CDR3 has 14 residues. Sequenced sample: peripheral blood. This TCR was sampled from a woman of 80 years or more with active or convalescent COVID-19. The gene calls are TRBV27 and TRBJ1-1; 7 positions agree with TRBD1. The CDR3 DNA is TGTGCCAGCAGCAGGGACAGAATAAACACTGAAGCTTTCTTT. This codes for CASSRDRINTEAFF.